This TCR beta chain was recorded in a study of T cells in Graves' hyperthyroidism and ophthalmopathy. Study-wide context: Peripheral blood specimens were obtained at initial diagnosis, prior to any treatment. Findings of the study overall: Stable hyperthyroidism was separated from ophthalmopathy by a model based on 13 V-J features. Before onset, ophthalmopathy was predicted by the model a median about six months earlier.

Amplification of TCR beta CDR3 regions was performed using RNA transcripts as template. The primer set for the first-round RT-PCR of the TCR CDR3 was HTBI. TCRdb re-called the multiplex PCR reads through MiXCR, storing one row per CDR3 protein. This table holds approximately 100,000 distinct CDR3 sequences, around 50% found once. Regarding this clonotype: Its antigen is not known.

Each 10 ml fresh peripheral blood draw supplied the PBMCs. The CDR3 is made up of 14 amino acids. V shed 2 bases and J shed 8 bases, with 16 bases lying between them. CDR1 and CDR2 from the germline V gene are SGDLS and YYNGEE. V gene TRBV9 combines with J gene TRBJ1-2; D is unresolved. This clonotype was obtained from a man aged 40-49 years with Graves' hyperthyroidism. The sample consisted of blood. CDR3 bases: TGTGCCAGCAGCGTTTCCGGGGTAACCAAAGGCTACACCTTC. Translated: CASSVSGVTKGYTF. Variable domain in full (rest from reference TRBV9 and TRBJ1-2): DSGVTQTPKHLITATGQRVTLRCSPRSGDLSVYWYQQSLDQGLQFLIQYYNGEERAKGNILERFSAQQFPDLHSELNLSSLELGDSALYFCASSVSGVTKGYTFGSGTRLTVV.